This T cell receptor (beta chain) was sequenced for a study of blood T cell repertoires in COVID-19. The CDR3 totals 15 residues. The V gene's germline CDR1 is LNHDA and CDR2 SQIVND (reference sequence). Trimming removed 8 bases at V and 1 base at J, with 16 bases between. Data came from immunoSEQ multiplex PCR; TCRdb stores just in-frame clones and leaves some out. Among some 670,000 clones listed, 85% to 90% were seen once. The V gene is TRBV19, the J gene TRBJ2-3; possibly TRBD1 for D (6 bases). The sample was peripheral blood. The sequence was collected from a young woman with acute or convalescent COVID-19. The DNA for the CDR3 is TGTGCCAGTCAATTGGGGGCCTGGGGCACAGATACGCAGTATTTT. It yields the protein CASQLGAWGTDTQYF. The full variable domain, with the rest looked up from reference TRBV19 and TRBJ2-3, is DGGITQSPKYLFRKEGQNVTLSCEQNLNHDAMYWYRQDPGQGLRLIYYSQIVNDFQKGDIAEGYSVSREKKESFPLTVTSAQKNPTAFYLCASQLGAWGTDTQYFGPGTRLTVL.